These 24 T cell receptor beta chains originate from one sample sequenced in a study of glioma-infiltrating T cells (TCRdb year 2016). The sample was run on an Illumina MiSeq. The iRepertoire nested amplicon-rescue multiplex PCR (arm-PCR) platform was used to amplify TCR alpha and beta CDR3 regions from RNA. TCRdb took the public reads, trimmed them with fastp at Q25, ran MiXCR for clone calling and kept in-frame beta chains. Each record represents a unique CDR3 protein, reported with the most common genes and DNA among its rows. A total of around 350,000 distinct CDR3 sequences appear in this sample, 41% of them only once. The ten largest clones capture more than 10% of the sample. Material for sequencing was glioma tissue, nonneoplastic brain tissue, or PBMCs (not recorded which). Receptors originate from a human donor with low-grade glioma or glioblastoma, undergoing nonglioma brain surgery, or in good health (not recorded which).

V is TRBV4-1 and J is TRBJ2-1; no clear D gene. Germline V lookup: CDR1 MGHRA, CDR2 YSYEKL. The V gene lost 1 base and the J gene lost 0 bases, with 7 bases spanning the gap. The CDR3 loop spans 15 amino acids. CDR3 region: CASSQGISSYNEQFF. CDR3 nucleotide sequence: TGCGCCAGCAGCCAAGGAATCAGCTCCTACAATGAGCAGTTCTTC.

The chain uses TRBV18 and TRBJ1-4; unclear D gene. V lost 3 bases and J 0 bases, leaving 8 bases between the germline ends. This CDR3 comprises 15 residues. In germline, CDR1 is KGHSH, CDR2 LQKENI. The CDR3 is CASSPASSTNEKLFF. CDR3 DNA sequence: TGTGCCAGCTCACCGGCCAGTTCAACTAATGAAAAACTGTTTTTT.

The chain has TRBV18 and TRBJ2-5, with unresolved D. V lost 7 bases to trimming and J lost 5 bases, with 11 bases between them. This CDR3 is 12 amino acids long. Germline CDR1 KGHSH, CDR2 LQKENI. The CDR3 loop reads CASYYEAETQYF. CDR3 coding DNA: TGTGCCAGCTACTACGAGGCGGAGACCCAGTACTTC.

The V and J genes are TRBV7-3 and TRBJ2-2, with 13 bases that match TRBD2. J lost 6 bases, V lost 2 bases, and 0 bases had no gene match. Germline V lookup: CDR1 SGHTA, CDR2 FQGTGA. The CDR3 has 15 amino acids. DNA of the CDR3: TGTGCCAGCAGCTTAGGGACTAGCGGGGCCGGGGAGCTGTTTTTT. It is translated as CASSLGTSGAGELFF.

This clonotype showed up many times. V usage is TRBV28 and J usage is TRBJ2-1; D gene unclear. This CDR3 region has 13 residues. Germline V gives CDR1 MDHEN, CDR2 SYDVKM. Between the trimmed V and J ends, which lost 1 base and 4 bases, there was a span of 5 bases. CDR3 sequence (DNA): TGTGCCAGCAGTTTATTCCGGTACAATGAGCAGTTCTTC. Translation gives CASSLFRYNEQFF.

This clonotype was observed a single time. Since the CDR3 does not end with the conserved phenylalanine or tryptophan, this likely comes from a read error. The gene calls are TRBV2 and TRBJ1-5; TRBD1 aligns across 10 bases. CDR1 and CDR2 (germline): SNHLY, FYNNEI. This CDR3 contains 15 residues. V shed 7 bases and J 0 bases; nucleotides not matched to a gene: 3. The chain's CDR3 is CASKRDRGSNQPQHS. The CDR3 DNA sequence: TGTGCCAGCAAGAGGGACAGGGGTAGCAATCAGCCCCAGCATTCT.

CDR3 DNA: TGCAGTGCTAGAGAAGCTAGGTCGGGCAACTACAATGAGCAGTTCTTC. Translated: CSAREARSGNYNEQFF. This sequence joins TRBV20-1 and TRBJ2-1; D remains unclear. V was trimmed by 0 bases and J by 3 bases, leaving 15 bases between them. The CDR3 has 16 residues. CDR1 is DFQATT, CDR2 SNEGSKA, per germline (reference sequence).

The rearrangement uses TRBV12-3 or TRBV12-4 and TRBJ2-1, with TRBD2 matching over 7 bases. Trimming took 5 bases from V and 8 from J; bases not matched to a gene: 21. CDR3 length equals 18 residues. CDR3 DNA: TGTGCCAGCAGTCCGAAACGGCCGGGACTACCCGTGATGGATGAGCAGTTCTTC. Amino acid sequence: CASSPKRPGLPVMDEQFF.

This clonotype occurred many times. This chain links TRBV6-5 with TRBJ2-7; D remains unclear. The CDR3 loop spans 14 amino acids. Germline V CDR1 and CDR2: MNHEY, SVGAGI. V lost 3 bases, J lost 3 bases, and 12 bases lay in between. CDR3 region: CASSYRSVGYEQYF. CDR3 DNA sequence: TGTGCCAGCAGTTATCGGTCTGTCGGCTACGAGCAGTACTTC.

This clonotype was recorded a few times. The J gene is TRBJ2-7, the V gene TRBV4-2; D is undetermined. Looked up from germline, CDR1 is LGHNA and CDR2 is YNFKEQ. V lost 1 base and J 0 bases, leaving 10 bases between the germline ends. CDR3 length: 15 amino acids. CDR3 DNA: TGTGCCAGCAGCCAAGTGTACTCTAGCTCCTACGAGCAGTACTTC. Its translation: CASSQVYSSSYEQYF.

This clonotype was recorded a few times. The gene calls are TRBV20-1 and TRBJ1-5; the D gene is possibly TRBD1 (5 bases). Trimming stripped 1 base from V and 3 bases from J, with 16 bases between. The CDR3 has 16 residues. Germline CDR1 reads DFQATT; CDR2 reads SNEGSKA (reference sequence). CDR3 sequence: CSARVPGEGYNQPQHF. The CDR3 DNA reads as TGCAGTGCTAGAGTCCCGGGGGAGGGGTACAATCAGCCCCAGCATTTT.

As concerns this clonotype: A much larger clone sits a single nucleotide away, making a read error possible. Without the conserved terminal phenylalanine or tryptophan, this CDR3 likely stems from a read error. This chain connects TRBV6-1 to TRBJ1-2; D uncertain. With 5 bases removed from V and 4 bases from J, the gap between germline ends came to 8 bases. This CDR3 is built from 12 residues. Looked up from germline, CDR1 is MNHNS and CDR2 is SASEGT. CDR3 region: CASSKGFYGYTL. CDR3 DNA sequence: TGTGCCAGCAGTAAAGGGTTCTATGGCTACACCTTA.

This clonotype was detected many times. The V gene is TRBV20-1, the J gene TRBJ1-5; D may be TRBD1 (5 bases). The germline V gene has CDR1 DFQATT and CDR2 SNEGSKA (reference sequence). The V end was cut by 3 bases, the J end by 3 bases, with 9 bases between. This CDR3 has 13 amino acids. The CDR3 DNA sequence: TGCAGTGCTAGGAGGGGTGCCAATCAGCCCCAGCATTTT. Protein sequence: CSARRGANQPQHF.

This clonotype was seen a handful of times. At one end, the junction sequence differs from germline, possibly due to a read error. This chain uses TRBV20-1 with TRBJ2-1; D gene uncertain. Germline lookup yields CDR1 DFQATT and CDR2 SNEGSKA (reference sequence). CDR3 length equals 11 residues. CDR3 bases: TGCAGTGCTAGCTCCGACAATGAGCAGTTCTTC. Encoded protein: CSASSDNEQFF.

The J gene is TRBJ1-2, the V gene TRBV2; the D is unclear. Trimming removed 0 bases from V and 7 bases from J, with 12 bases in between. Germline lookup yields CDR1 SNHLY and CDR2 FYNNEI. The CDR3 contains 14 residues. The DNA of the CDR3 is TGTGCCAGCAGTGAAGCAAGGGCAGTAGCTGGCTACACCTTC. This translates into CASSEARAVAGYTF.

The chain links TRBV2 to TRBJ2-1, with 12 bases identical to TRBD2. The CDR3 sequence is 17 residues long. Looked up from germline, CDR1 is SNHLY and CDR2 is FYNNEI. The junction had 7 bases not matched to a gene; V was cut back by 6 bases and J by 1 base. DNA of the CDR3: TGTGCCAGCAGGCGGACTAGCGGGACTTTGTCCTACAATGAGCAGTTCTTC. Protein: CASRRTSGTLSYNEQFF.

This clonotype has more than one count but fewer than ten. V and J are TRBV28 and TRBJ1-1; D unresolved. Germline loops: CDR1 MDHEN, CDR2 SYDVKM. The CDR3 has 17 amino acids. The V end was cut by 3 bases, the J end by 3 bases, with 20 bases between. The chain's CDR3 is CASSFISVIVKDTEAFF. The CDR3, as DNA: TGTGCCAGCAGTTTTATCTCGGTCATCGTCAAGGACACTGAAGCTTTCTTT.

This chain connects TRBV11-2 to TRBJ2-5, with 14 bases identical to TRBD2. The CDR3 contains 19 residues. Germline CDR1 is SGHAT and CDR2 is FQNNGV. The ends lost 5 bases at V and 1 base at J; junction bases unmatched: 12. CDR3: CASSDWTGLAGDLQETQYF. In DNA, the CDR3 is TGTGCCAGCAGCGATTGGACGGGACTAGCGGGAGACCTCCAAGAGACCCAGTACTTC.

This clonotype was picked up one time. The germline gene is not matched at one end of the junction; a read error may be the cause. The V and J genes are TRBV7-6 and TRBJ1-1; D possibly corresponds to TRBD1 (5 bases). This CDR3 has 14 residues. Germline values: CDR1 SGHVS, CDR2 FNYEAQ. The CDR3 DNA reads TGTGCCAGCAGCCTCCCGGGACTGAACACTGAATCTTTCTTT. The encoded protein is CASSLPGLNTESFF. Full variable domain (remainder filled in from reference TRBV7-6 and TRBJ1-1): GAGVSQSPRYKVTKRGQDVALRCDPISGHVSLYWYRQALGQGPEFLTYFNYEAQQDKSGLPNDRFSAERPEGSISTLTIQRTEQRDSAMYRCASSLPGLNTESFFGQGTRLTVV.

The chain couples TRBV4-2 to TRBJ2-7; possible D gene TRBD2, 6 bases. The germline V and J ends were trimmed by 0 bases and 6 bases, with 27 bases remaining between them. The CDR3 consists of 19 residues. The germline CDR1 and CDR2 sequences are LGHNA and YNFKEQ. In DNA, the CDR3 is TGTGCCAGCAGCCAAGATGCGGGACTTCAACCCCACCAATCTAGCGAGCAGTACTTC. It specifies CASSQDAGLQPHQSSEQYF.

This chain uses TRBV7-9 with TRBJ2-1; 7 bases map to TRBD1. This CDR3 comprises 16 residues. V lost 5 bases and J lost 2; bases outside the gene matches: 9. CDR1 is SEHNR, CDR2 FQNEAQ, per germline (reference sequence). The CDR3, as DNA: TGTGCCAGCAGCGTTCAGCAGGGGGTTCCCTACAATGAGCAGTTCTTC. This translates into CASSVQQGVPYNEQFF.

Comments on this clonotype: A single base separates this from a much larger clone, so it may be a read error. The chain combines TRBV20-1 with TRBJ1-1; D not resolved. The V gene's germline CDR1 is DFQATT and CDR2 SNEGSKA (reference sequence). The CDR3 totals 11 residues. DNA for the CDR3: TGCAGTGCCTCAGAGATTGGGAGGCCGATCTTT. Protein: CSASEIGRPIF.

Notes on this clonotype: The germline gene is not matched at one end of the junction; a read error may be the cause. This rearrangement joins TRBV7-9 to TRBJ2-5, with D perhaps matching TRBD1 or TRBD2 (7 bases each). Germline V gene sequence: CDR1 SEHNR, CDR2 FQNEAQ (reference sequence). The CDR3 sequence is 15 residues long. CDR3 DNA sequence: TGTGCCAGCAGCTACCAGACAGGGAGGGGGAATGAGCAGGTCTTC. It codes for CASSYQTGRGNEQVF.

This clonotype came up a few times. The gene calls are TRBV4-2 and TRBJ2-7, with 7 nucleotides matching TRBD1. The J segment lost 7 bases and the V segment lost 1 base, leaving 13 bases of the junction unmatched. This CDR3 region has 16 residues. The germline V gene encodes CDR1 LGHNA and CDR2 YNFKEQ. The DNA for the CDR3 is TGTGCCAGCAGCCAAGGGGTCGGCAGGGGGAGTCCGGAGCAGTACTTC. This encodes CASSQGVGRGSPEQYF.